This TCR beta chain appears in the sequencing data of a study of a mutant IDH1 vaccine in newly diagnosed glioma. Study in general: Treated patients comprised 62.5% males and about 40% females, mean age 40.4 years.

In regard to this clone: The target antigen is unknown.

Profiled with immunoSEQ multiplex PCR; TCRdb holds only in-frame clones, not every one. Of about 50,000 clones in the sample, approximately 80% were seen once. Indicated time point: week 35, safety follow-up. The study gave 300 ug of mutant IDH1 20-mer peptide per vaccine dose, with topical imiquimod. V lost 6 bases and J lost 2; bases outside the gene matches: 11. CDR3 size: 16 residues. In germline, CDR1 is ENHRY, CDR2 SYGVKD. J is TRBJ2-3 and V is TRBV10-3, with 7 nucleotides matching TRBD2. The source of this sequence is a young woman with glioma. Sequenced here: PBMCs, sampled from a glioma patient whose treatment included an IDH1 peptide vaccine. The CDR3 loop is CAIRPVASGFTDTQYF. CDR3 bases: TGTGCCATCAGACCAGTGGCTAGCGGTTTCACAGATACGCAGTATTTT.